Here is one T cell receptor (beta chain) with its context. Healthy adults negative for HIV, lacking recent acute infections or vaccinations, served as donors. All participating donors were Caucasian adults from Nashville, Tennessee. Germline lookup yields CDR1 SGDLS and CDR2 YYNGEE. This CDR3 comprises 14 residues. Sequencing used immunoSEQ multiplex PCR; TCRdb keeps in-frame clones, though not all of them. The sample includes around 480,000 clones, 75% to 80% of them seen just once. This entry is derived from a study of shared clonotypes between healthy human individuals. The sequenced material came from PBMCs. This TCR was sampled from a woman aged 40 to 50 in good health. Some clones in this sample may be carry-over from other donors' samples. The chain links TRBV9 to TRBJ2-5, with D hard to call. The end of the DNA fits TRBJ2-7 better, so the J call may be wrong. CDR3: CASTPQTNSYEQYF. The DNA of the CDR3 is TGTGCCAGCACTCCCCAGACGAACTCCTACGAGCAGTACTTC.